Listed below are T cell receptor beta chains from one sample, sequenced in a study of OX40 agonist ivuxolimab in advanced cancers. TCRdb's copy holds only in-frame clones and misses some; the assay was immunoSEQ multiplex PCR. The sample carries about 70,000 clones, 86% recorded once. Source: CD4+ or CD8+ T cells sorted from blood, taken in a trial of the OX40 agonist ivuxolimab. The receptor set was obtained from an adult with an advanced solid tumor such as melanoma, head and neck, liver or kidney cancer. Each CDR3 is given with its conserved first and last residue. A D gene is named only where the DNA matches it firmly. Only some rows state a clone size, as once, few, many or a class for expanded clones.

j_call: TRBJ2-1
v_call: TRBV7-3
clone_size: .
d_call: .
cdr3_aa: CASSPDRNTNEQFF
cdr3_nt: TGTGCCAGCAGCCCCGACAGAAATACCAATGAGCAGTTCTTC

j_call: TRBJ2-5
v_call: TRBV7-2
clone_size: .
d_call: TRBD2
cdr3_aa: CASSFSREVETQYF
cdr3_nt: TGTGCCAGCAGCTTCTCACGGGAGGTAGAGACCCAGTACTTC

j_call: TRBJ1-2
v_call: TRBV7-8
clone_size: .
d_call: .
cdr3_aa: CASSLGTRHYGYTF
cdr3_nt: TGTGCCAGCAGCTTAGGGACACGACACTATGGCTACACCTTC

j_call: TRBJ1-5
v_call: TRBV4-2
clone_size: .
d_call: TRBD1
cdr3_aa: CASSQEDRGGNQPQHF
cdr3_nt: TGTGCCAGCAGCCAAGAAGACAGGGGAGGGAATCAGCCCCAGCATTTT

j_call: TRBJ2-3
v_call: TRBV7-5
clone_size: .
d_call: .
cdr3_aa: CARSCGRPTDTQYF
cdr3_nt: TGTGCCAGAAGCTGTGGACGCCCCACAGATACGCAGTATTTT

j_call: TRBJ1-2
v_call: TRBV7-2
clone_size: .
d_call: .
cdr3_aa: CASSLGPNGYGYTF
cdr3_nt: TGTGCCAGCAGCCTCGGACCTAACGGCTATGGCTACACCTTC

j_call: TRBJ1-2
v_call: TRBV30
clone_size: .
d_call: .
cdr3_aa: CAWSVPGVFTYGYTF
cdr3_nt: TGTGCCTGGAGTGTACCAGGGGTTTTCACGTATGGCTACACCTTC

j_call: TRBJ1-1
v_call: TRBV5-8
clone_size: .
d_call: .
cdr3_aa: CASSPGQLRERNTEAFF
cdr3_nt: TGTGCCAGCAGCCCCGGACAGCTTAGGGAAAGGAACACTGAAGCTTTCTTT

j_call: TRBJ1-6
v_call: TRBV28
clone_size: once
d_call: .
cdr3_aa: CASSLNQGTYNSPLHF
cdr3_nt: TGTGCCAGCAGTTTGAACCAGGGGACCTATAATTCACCCCTCCACTTT

j_call: TRBJ2-7
v_call: TRBV7-9
clone_size: few
d_call: TRBD2
cdr3_aa: CASSPQAGISYEQYF
cdr3_nt: TGTGCCAGCAGCCCGCAAGCGGGGATCTCCTACGAGCAGTACTTC

j_call: TRBJ2-3
v_call: TRBV27
clone_size: .
d_call: .
cdr3_aa: CASSLGRDTDTQYF
cdr3_nt: TGTGCCAGCAGTTTAGGCAGGGACACAGATACGCAGTATTTT

j_call: TRBJ2-6
v_call: TRBV5-8
clone_size: .
d_call: TRBD1
cdr3_aa: CASSYDRAGANVLTF
cdr3_nt: TGTGCCAGCAGTTATGACAGGGCCGGGGCCAACGTCCTGACTTTC

j_call: TRBJ2-7
v_call: TRBV18
clone_size: .
d_call: .
cdr3_aa: CASGQSRGEQYF
cdr3_nt: TGTGCCAGCGGGCAATCAAGGGGAGAGCAGTACTTC

j_call: TRBJ1-5
v_call: TRBV7-2
clone_size: .
d_call: TRBD1
cdr3_aa: CASRSQGDQPQHF
cdr3_nt: TGTGCCAGCAGGAGCCAGGGGGATCAGCCCCAGCATTTT

j_call: TRBJ1-3
v_call: TRBV5-1
clone_size: .
d_call: TRBD1
cdr3_aa: CASSPTTGRDTIYF
cdr3_nt: TGCGCCAGCAGCCCAACGACAGGGAGGGACACCATATATTTT

j_call: TRBJ1-5
v_call: TRBV5-1
clone_size: .
d_call: TRBD1
cdr3_aa: CASSWGTDQPQHF
cdr3_nt: TGCGCCAGCAGCTGGGGGACAGATCAGCCCCAGCATTTT

j_call: TRBJ1-3
v_call: TRBV19
clone_size: .
d_call: .
cdr3_aa: CASSISFSGSGNTIYF
cdr3_nt: TGTGCCAGTAGTATCTCCTTCAGTGGCTCTGGAAACACCATATATTTT

j_call: TRBJ1-5
v_call: TRBV5-6
clone_size: .
d_call: .
cdr3_aa: CASSSKGNNQPQHF
cdr3_nt: TGTGCCAGCAGCTCGAAAGGGAACAACCAGCCCCAGCATTTT

j_call: TRBJ2-1
v_call: TRBV9
clone_size: few
d_call: .
cdr3_aa: CASSVALGGLNEQFF
cdr3_nt: TGTGCCAGCAGCGTAGCGTTGGGCGGGCTCAATGAGCAGTTCTTC

j_call: TRBJ2-2
v_call: TRBV19
clone_size: .
d_call: .
cdr3_aa: CASRDGQFAGELFF
cdr3_nt: TGTGCCAGTAGGGACGGACAGTTTGCAGGGGAGCTGTTTTTT

j_call: TRBJ1-3
v_call: TRBV7-9
clone_size: .
d_call: .
cdr3_aa: CASSLKRDTIYF
cdr3_nt: TGTGCCAGCAGCTTAAAGCGGGACACCATATATTTT

j_call: TRBJ2-1
v_call: TRBV10-3
clone_size: .
d_call: TRBD1
cdr3_aa: CANSARDRSDFEQFF
cdr3_nt: TGTGCCAACTCCGCCCGGGACAGGTCTGATTTTGAGCAGTTCTTC

j_call: TRBJ2-7
v_call: TRBV6-6
clone_size: .
d_call: .
cdr3_aa: CASSIEGGEQYF
cdr3_nt: TGTGCCAGCAGTATCGAGGGCGGGGAGCAGTACTTC

j_call: TRBJ2-1
v_call: TRBV11-2
clone_size: .
d_call: .
cdr3_aa: CASSLRRSSYNEQFF
cdr3_nt: TGTGCCAGCAGCTTACGACGAAGCTCCTACAATGAGCAGTTCTTC